This passage covers 6 T cell receptor delta chains from one sample sequenced in a study of γδ T cells in repeated Plasmodium falciparum infection. Vgamma9/Vdelta2+ and Vdelta2-negative gammadelta T cells were flow-sorted from PBMC for bulk sequencing. TCRdb fed the multiplex PCR reads to CATT. The sample includes tens of thousands of delta-chain clones, around 1.6% of them seen just once. The source material was gamma-delta T cells from blood. The receptors shown here come from a pool of human donors (malaria-infected and uninfected, not separated).

This clone has a count of ten or more. Given a much more abundant clone one base away, this may be a read error. The J gene is TRDJ1, the V gene TRDV1; possibly TRDD3 for D (5 bases). Germline-derived CDR1 and CDR2 are TSWWSYY and QGS. Trimming took off 0 bases at V and 5 bases at J, with 25 bases between the two ends. The CDR3 extends over 19 amino acids. CDR3 loop: CALGELWGTESYPWDKLIF. The CDR3, as DNA: TGTGCTCTTGGGGAACTATGGGGTACAGAGTCTTACCCTTGGGATAAACTCATCTTT.

The table lists this clone with many counts. The chain joins TRDV2 to TRDJ1, with TRDD3 matching 13 bases. Germline matching of the DNA provided the J gene here, since TCRdb leaves it blank. Trimming at V came to 3 bases and at J to 3 bases, leaving 9 bases not matched to a gene. Germline values: CDR1 GEAIGNYY, CDR2 EKD. There are 17 residues in the CDR3. This CDR3 reads CACDSILGDTPPDKLIF. The CDR3 bases are TGTGCCTGTGACTCAATACTGGGGGATACGCCCCCCGATAAACTCATCTTT.

This clone was detected ten times or more. TCRdb's protein for this DNA is that of a much larger clone and differs from the translation at residue 8, likely a read error; the protein shown is the DNA translation. This rearrangement joins TRDV2 to TRDJ3; 7 positions match TRDD3. Matching the DNA to germline supplied the J gene, which TCRdb does not give. This CDR3 is 19 amino acids long. The junction had 12 bases not matched to a gene; V was cut back by 0 bases and J by 5 bases. Germline-derived CDR1 and CDR2 are GEAIGNYY and EKD. The CDR3, as DNA: TGTGCCTGTGACACCCTACTGGAGGATACGCTGGGGGACACCCGACAGATGTTTTTC. Translation: CACDTLLEDTLGDTRQMFF.

This clone was observed a handful of times. Only one base separates this from a far larger clonotype, so it likely reflects a read error. Other DNA variants within this sample encode the same CDR3. V and J are TRDV1 and TRDJ1; D is perhaps TRDD2 (5 bases). The J gene is absent in TCRdb and was assigned here via DNA matching to germline. This CDR3 is 19 amino acids long. Trimming cost V 2 bases and J 2 bases, with 24 bases left between them. The germline CDR1 and CDR2 sequences are TSWWSYY and QGS. CDR3 coding DNA: TGTGCTCTTGGGGAATCGGGGCCCCCGGTCGTCCTTCAGACCGATAAACTCATCTTT. Translated: CALGESGPPVVLQTDKLIF.

This clone came up many times. Since a far larger clone is one base different, this is likely a read error. Other DNA sequences within the sample encode an identical CDR3. The rearrangement joins TRAV38-2/DV8 to TRDJ1, with D maybe TRDD2 (6 bases). The J gene is absent in TCRdb and was assigned here via DNA matching to germline. Germline V lookup: CDR1 TSESDYY, CDR2 QEAYKQQN. The CDR3 consists of 17 residues. The germline V and J ends were trimmed by 3 bases and 8 bases, with 26 bases remaining between them. CDR3 protein: CAYRTPGLPTPLSKLIF. The CDR3 nucleotides are TGTGCTTATAGGACCCCAGGCCTTCCCACCCCTCTATCGAAACTCATCTTT.

Points on this clone: Translating this DNA gives a protein that differs at residue 14 from the TCRdb one, which belongs to a much larger clone; a read error is likely, and the protein shown is this translation. The rearrangement links TRDV1 to TRDJ1, with 10 bases lining up with TRDD3. Germline assignment: CDR1 TSWWSYY and CDR2 QGS. The CDR3 is made up of 18 amino acids. Trimming removed 6 bases from V and 7 bases from J; junction bases left unmatched: 20. CDR3 amino acids: CALGIHDHGGDTNGKLIF. For the CDR3, the DNA is TGTGCTCTTGGTATTCACGACCATGGGGGGGATACGAACGGTAAACTCATCTTT.